These T cell receptor beta chains were read from a single sample in a study of shared clonotypes between healthy human individuals. Using immunoSEQ multiplex PCR, the repertoire was profiled, and TCRdb retains in-frame clones only, with some absent. The sample records over a million clones, 70% to 80% being singletons. Material: memory CD4+ T cells from PBMCs. All receptors come from a man in his late teens or twenties in good health. Some clones in this sample may be carry-over from other donors' samples. CDR3s include the opening cysteine and the closing phenylalanine or tryptophan. A D gene is named only where the DNA matches it firmly. Clone size is shown for a subset of rows, as once, few, many or a class of expanded clone.

len | j_gene | abundance | v_gene | d_gene | CDR3aa | CDR3nt
13 | TRBJ1-2 | few | TRBV7-2 | - | CASSSSPNYGYTF | TGTGCCAGCAGCTCAAGCCCTAACTATGGCTACACCTTC
14 | TRBJ2-7 | once | TRBV27 | - | CASSGHYSLYEQYF | TGTGCCAGCAGCGGGCATTACAGTCTCTACGAGCAGTACTTC
13 | TRBJ2-7 | - | TRBV7-8 | - | CASSPLGTYEQYF | TGTGCCAGCAGCCCCTTGGGGACCTACGAGCAGTACTTC
15 | TRBJ2-2 | - | TRBV9 | TRBD1 | CASSRRTGAAGELFF | TGTGCCAGCAGCCGAAGGACAGGGGCGGCCGGGGAGCTGTTTTTT
15 | TRBJ1-1 | - | TRBV7-9 | TRBD1 | CASSYTGTGGTEAFF | TGTGCCAGCAGCTACACCGGGACAGGGGGCACTGAAGCTTTCTTT
15 | TRBJ1-2 | - | TRBV16 | - | CASSQLGGLAYGYTF | TGTGCCAGCAGCCAACTTGGGGGGTTGGCATATGGCTACACCTTC
13 | TRBJ2-7 | - | TRBV28 | - | CASTPFGDYEQYF | TGTGCCAGCACCCCCTTTGGGGACTACGAGCAGTACTTC
14 | TRBJ2-5 | - | TRBV2 | - | CASRRGLREETQYF | TGTGCCAGCAGGCGGGGCTTGAGGGAAGAGACCCAGTACTTC
13 | TRBJ1-2 | - | TRBV6-1 | TRBD1 | CASSRGQGYGYTF | TGTGCCAGCAGTCGGGGACAGGGCTATGGCTACACCTTC
14 | TRBJ2-1 | - | TRBV29-1 | TRBD2 | CSVAHSGTNNEQFF | TGCAGCGTTGCCCACTCCGGGACTAACAATGAGCAGTTCTTC
11 | TRBJ1-3 | - | TRBV30 | - | CAWSARNTIYF | TGTGCCTGGAGCGCAAGAAACACCATATATTTT
15 | TRBJ1-1 | - | TRBV6-6 | TRBD1 | CASSYARLGQGGAFF | TGTGCCAGCAGTTACGCTCGGCTGGGACAGGGGGGAGCTTTCTTT
12 | TRBJ2-5 | - | TRBV2 | - | CASSVEQETQYF | TGTGCCAGCAGTGTTGAGCAAGAGACCCAGTACTTC
14 | TRBJ2-1 | - | TRBV5-1 | - | CASSRAARADEQFF | TGCGCCAGCAGCCGCGCGGCCCGCGCGGATGAGCAGTTCTTC
13 | TRBJ1-1 | - | TRBV27 | TRBD1 | CASSFQGAGEAFF | TGTGCCAGCAGTTTCCAGGGGGCAGGTGAAGCTTTCTTT
14 | TRBJ2-5 | - | TRBV19 | TRBD2 | CATWSGRAGETQYF | TGTGCCACATGGAGCGGGAGGGCCGGGGAGACCCAGTACTTC
17 | TRBJ2-6 | - | TRBV5-6 | - | CASSLKRQTSGANVLTF | TGTGCCAGCAGCTTGAAGCGACAGACCTCTGGGGCCAACGTCCTGACTTTC
13 | TRBJ2-7 | - | TRBV2 | - | CASRTYRQTEQYF | TGTGCCAGCAGAACTTACCGACAGACCGAGCAGTACTTC